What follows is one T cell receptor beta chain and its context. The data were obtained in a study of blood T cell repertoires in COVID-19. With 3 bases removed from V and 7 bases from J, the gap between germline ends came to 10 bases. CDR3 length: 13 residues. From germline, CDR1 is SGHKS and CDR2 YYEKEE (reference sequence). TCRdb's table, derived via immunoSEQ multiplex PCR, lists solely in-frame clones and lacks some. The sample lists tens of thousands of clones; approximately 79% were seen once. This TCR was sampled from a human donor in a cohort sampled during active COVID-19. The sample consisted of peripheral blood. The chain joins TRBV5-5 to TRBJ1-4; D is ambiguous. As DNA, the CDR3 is TGTGCCAGCAGCTCCCTCCCCGGTGAAAAACTGTTTTTT. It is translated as CASSSLPGEKLFF.